This T cell receptor (beta chain) was captured in a study of blood T cell repertoires in COVID-19. As handled by the study authors: Estimated nucleated cell counts came from reference gene primer amplification. The repertoire was sequenced with immunoSEQ multiplex PCR; TCRdb's copy has only in-frame clones and lacks some. The V and J calls and clone size are taken from that table; D and trimming were inferred from the DNA. The repertoire has around 200,000 clones, about four fifths of them found once; the top ten carry around 3.5%. CDR1 MGHRA and CDR2 YSYEKL come from the germline V gene. Trimming took 0 bases from V and 7 from J; bases not matched to a gene: 5. There are 15 residues in the CDR3. The age range of participants was about 18 to 100 years, with residence in some 25 US areas. Among Cohort 3 donors, those recovered had two negative PCRs, clearance, or symptom resolution.

The sample taken for sequencing was PBMCs or T cells enriched from blood (not recorded which). The chain couples TRBV4-1 to TRBJ1-5; 8 nucleotides line up with TRBD1. The receptor's source is a woman in her 30s who had recovered from COVID-19. CDR3 nucleotides: TGCGCCAGCAGCCAAGAGACAGGGGTGCGGCAGCCCCAGCATTTT. Translating it yields CASSQETGVRQPQHF.